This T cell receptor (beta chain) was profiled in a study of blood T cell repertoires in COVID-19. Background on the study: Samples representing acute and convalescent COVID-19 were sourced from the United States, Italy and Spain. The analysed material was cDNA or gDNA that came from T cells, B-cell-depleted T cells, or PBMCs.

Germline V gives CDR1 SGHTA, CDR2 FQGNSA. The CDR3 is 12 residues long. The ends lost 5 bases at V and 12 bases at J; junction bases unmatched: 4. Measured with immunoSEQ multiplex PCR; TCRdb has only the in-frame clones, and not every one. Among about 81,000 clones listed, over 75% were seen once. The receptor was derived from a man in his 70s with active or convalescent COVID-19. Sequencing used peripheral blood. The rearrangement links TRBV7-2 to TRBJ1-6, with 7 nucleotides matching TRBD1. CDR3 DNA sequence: TGTGCCAGCAGCCAGGGGGTGGGACCCCTCCACTTT. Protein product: CASSQGVGPLHF.